This is a list of T cell receptor beta chains from one sample in a study of shared clonotypes between healthy human individuals. Clones were sequenced by immunoSEQ multiplex PCR, and TCRdb holds only the in-frame ones, with some missing. There are some 2,100,000 clones in the sample; 90% to 97% occur only once, and roughly 0.13% lies in the top ten. The source material was naive CD4+ T cells sorted from blood. All receptors derive from a man between 18 and 35 years old in good health. The CDR3 runs from the conserved cysteine through the conserved F or W. The D gene is left open where the match is weak. Some rows mark clone size as missing; the rest say once, few, many or name a class of expanded clone.

TGTGCCAGCAGCCCAGGGGTTAATCAGCCCCAGCATTTT CASSPGVNQPQHF - - TRBJ1-5 TRBV7-9
TGTGCCAGCAGCTTATTTCTCTACGAGCAGTACTTC CASSLFLYEQYF once - TRBJ2-7 TRBV11-1
TGCGCCAGCAGCTTGGACAGGACTAGCGGGAGTAAGACCCAGTACTTC CASSLDRTSGSKTQYF - TRBD2 TRBJ2-5 TRBV5-1
TGTGCCAGCAGCTTATTAGGGGGCTCTGTGCCGAACACTGAAGCTTTCTTT CASSLLGGSVPNTEAFF - TRBD1 TRBJ1-1 TRBV7-2
TGTGCCAGCACAATGACTAAGGGGGCGACTGAAGCTTTCTTT CASTMTKGATEAFF - TRBD1 TRBJ1-1 TRBV7-2
TGTGCCAGCAGCCCCAGAGGGGGACAGGCTAGCACAGATACGCAGTATTTT CASSPRGGQASTDTQYF - TRBD1 TRBJ2-3 TRBV11-2
TGTGCCAGCAGCTTGGGTGGGGAGTTGAATGAAAAACTGTTTTTT CASSLGGELNEKLFF - - TRBJ1-4 TRBV5-4
TGCGCCAGCAGCTTCGTCGGGCCAGGGGGTGGAAACTATGGCTACACCTTC CASSFVGPGGGNYGYTF - TRBD1 TRBJ1-2 TRBV5-1
TGTGCCAGCAGTGTAGGACTGGCGGAGACCCAGTACTTC CASSVGLAETQYF - - TRBJ2-5 TRBV6-1
TGTGCCAGCAGCTTCAGCCCTAGTCCCTACAATGAGCAGTTCTTC CASSFSPSPYNEQFF - - TRBJ2-1 TRBV7-8
TGTGCCAGCAGCTTAGATCGGGGGGGTACTGAAGCTTTCTTT CASSLDRGGTEAFF once - TRBJ1-1 TRBV7-9
TGTGCCAGCAGCACACAGGGGGCGCGTATTGGAGTGAATGAAAAACTGTTTTTT CASSTQGARIGVNEKLFF once TRBD1 TRBJ1-4 TRBV9
TGTGCCAGCAGCGTAGGGGACAGGTCGTCCGGGGAGCTGTTTTTT CASSVGDRSSGELFF - TRBD1 TRBJ2-2 TRBV9
TGTGCCAGCAGCGTTCGCCGACAGATGATGAACACTGAAGCTTTCTTT CASSVRRQMMNTEAFF - - TRBJ1-1 TRBV7-9
TGTGCCAGCTCATCGGTTCTGGGAGGGATTGGTTCCTACGAGCAGTACTTC CASSSVLGGIGSYEQYF - TRBD2 TRBJ2-7 TRBV18
TGTGCCAGCAGCTCGGACAGGGGTGGTTCACCCCTCCACTTT CASSSDRGGSPLHF - TRBD1 TRBJ1-6 TRBV7-2
TGTGCCAGCAGTCCCGTCAAGGGGCTAGGCGGCTACACCTTC CASSPVKGLGGYTF - - TRBJ1-2 TRBV28
TGTGCCAGCAGCTCCCCGGGTCATGAAAAACTGTTTTTT CASSSPGHEKLFF - - TRBJ1-4 TRBV7-2
TGTGCCAGCAGCTCCTTCCGGGGAACGGGGGAGCTGTTTTTT CASSSFRGTGELFF - - TRBJ2-2 TRBV11-3
TGTGCCAGCAGAGGACAGGTTAACTATGGCTACACCTTC CASRGQVNYGYTF - TRBD1 TRBJ1-2 TRBV6-1
TGCGCCAGCAGCATAGGGACGTGGGGGACCGGGGAGCTGTTTTTT CASSIGTWGTGELFF - - TRBJ2-2 TRBV5-1
TGTGCCAGCAGTTTCTTAGAGGGCGACCTCCTCCACTTT CASSFLEGDLLHF - - TRBJ1-6 TRBV27
TGTGCCAGCAGCTTAGGGGTCCTGCAGTTCTTC CASSLGVLQFF - - TRBJ2-1 TRBV7-9
TGTGCCAGCAGGGAAGGGGGCGCGGACTCACCCCTCCACTTT CASREGGADSPLHF - TRBD1 TRBJ1-6 TRBV2
TGTGCCAGTGTTACACCACAAAACATTCAGTACTTC CASVTPQNIQYF - - TRBJ2-4 TRBV19
TGTGCCAGCAGTCTAGACAGGGGGTCCTCACCCCTCCACTTT CASSLDRGSSPLHF - - TRBJ1-6 TRBV21-1
TGTGCCAGCAGTTCACCGACAGGTTTGGTAGAGACCCAGTACTTC CASSSPTGLVETQYF - - TRBJ2-5 TRBV2
TGTGCCAGCAGTGAATCAATACTAGCGGCCGGAGATACGCAGTATTTT CASSESILAAGDTQYF - TRBD2 TRBJ2-3 TRBV6-1
TGTGCCAGTAGTGGTTTAGGCTCCTACGAGCAGTACTTC CASSGLGSYEQYF - - TRBJ2-7 TRBV19
TGTGCCTGGAGTTCGGAGGCTGAGCAGTTCTTC CAWSSEAEQFF - - TRBJ2-1 TRBV30
TGCAGCGTTGAAAGGGAGAAGTCTGGAAACACCATATATTTT CSVEREKSGNTIYF - - TRBJ1-3 TRBV29-1
TGTGCCAGCAGTTTTCATAGCGGGAGTTGGGCAGAGACCCAGTACTTC CASSFHSGSWAETQYF - TRBD2 TRBJ2-5 TRBV6-6
TGTGCCAGCAGCTTCCTGGGGGCGTCTGAGCAGTTCTTC CASSFLGASEQFF - - TRBJ2-1 TRBV7-9
TGTGCCAGCTCACCACTCCGGGGCGGAGGTACCGGGGAGCTGTTTTTT CASSPLRGGGTGELFF - - TRBJ2-2 TRBV18
TGTGCCAGCTCACCGATGGACAGGGGCAATCAGCCCCAGCATTTT CASSPMDRGNQPQHF - TRBD1 TRBJ1-5 TRBV18
TGTGCCAGCAGCTGGGGGGGCCAAGGTAATTCACCCCTCCACTTT CASSWGGQGNSPLHF - - TRBJ1-6 TRBV27
TGTGCCAGCAGTGAACTGCAGGGGCGAAAGGCTTTCTTT CASSELQGRKAFF - - TRBJ1-1 TRBV6-1
TGTGCCAGCAGCGGTGATGGCTACCTTTCCGGCGAGCAGTACTTC CASSGDGYLSGEQYF once - TRBJ2-7 TRBV2
TGCGCCAGCAGCCAAGACAGGGCCCCGGGGGAGACCCAGTACTTC CASSQDRAPGETQYF - - TRBJ2-5 TRBV4-1
TGTGCCAGCAGCTTGGACCTAGCGGGGTACAATGAGCAGTTCTTC CASSLDLAGYNEQFF - TRBD2 TRBJ2-1 TRBV5-6
TGTGCCAGCAACCGGGACCGCTCCTACGAGCAGTACTTC CASNRDRSYEQYF once - TRBJ2-7 TRBV6-1